This TCR beta chain was documented in a study of shared clonotypes between healthy human individuals. Study-level background: The composition of the donors was a couple of women and a few men aged 18 to 49. Each donor's CD4 naive and CD4 memory cells filled three plates apiece, CD8 naive two, and CD8 memory one.

Some clones are missing from TCRdb's copy, which holds only in-frame ones; the method was immunoSEQ multiplex PCR. The table shows about 1 million clones, with roughly 75% occurring only once. The ends lost 5 bases at V and 3 bases at J; junction bases unmatched: 3. Germline CDR1 reads MDHEN; CDR2 reads SYDVKM. The CDR3 length is 13 residues. The chain is built from TRBV28 and TRBJ2-7; 8 bases match TRBD1. The sample taken for sequencing was memory CD4+ T cells sorted from blood. Documented subset: CD45RA-negative fraction. The clonotype comes from a man in his late teens or twenties in good health. This CDR3 is CASSHGQGYEQYF. The DNA for the CDR3 is TGTGCCAGCAGTCACGGACAGGGCTACGAGCAGTACTTC.